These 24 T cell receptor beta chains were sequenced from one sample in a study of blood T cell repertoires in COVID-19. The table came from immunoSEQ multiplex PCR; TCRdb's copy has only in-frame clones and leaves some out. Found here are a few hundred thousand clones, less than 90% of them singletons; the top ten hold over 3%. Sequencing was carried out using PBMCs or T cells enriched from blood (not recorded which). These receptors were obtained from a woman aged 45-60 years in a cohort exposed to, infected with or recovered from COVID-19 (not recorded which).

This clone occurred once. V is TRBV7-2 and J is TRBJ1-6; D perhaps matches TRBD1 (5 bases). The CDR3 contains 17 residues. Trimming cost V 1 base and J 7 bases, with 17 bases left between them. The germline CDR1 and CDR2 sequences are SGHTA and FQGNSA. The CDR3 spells CASSLVGHGGLNSPLHF. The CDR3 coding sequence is TGTGCCAGCAGCTTAGTCGGTCACGGGGGGTTGAATTCACCCCTCCACTTT.

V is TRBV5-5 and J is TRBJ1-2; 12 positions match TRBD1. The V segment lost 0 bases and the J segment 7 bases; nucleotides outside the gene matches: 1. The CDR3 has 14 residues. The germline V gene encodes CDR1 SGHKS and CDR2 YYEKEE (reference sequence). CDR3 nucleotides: TGTGCCAGCAGCTTGGAGGGACAGGGGGCTGGCTACACCTTC. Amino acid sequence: CASSLEGQGAGYTF.

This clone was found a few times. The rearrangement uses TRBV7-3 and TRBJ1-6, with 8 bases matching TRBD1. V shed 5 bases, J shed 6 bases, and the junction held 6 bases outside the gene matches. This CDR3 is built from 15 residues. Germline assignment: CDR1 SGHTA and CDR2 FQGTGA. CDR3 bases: TGTGCCAGCAGCAGAGACAGGGGCAGTAATTCACCCCTCCACTTT. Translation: CASSRDRGSNSPLHF.

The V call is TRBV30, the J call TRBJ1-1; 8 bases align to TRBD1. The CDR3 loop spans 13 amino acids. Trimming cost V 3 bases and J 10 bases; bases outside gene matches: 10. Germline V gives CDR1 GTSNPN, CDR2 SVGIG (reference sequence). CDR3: CAWSTHRGGRAFF. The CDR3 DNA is TGTGCCTGGAGCACCCACAGGGGGGGTCGAGCTTTCTTT.

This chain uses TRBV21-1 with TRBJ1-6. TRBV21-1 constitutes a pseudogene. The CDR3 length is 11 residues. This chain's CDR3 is CASTRLSPLHF. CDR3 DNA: TGTGCCAGCACCCGTCTCTCACCCCTCCACTTT.

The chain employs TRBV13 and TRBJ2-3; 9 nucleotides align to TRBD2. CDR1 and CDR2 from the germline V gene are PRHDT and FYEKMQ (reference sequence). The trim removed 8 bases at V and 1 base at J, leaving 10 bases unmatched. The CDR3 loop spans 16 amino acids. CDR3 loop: CASGRWASGGTDTQYF. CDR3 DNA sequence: TGTGCCAGCGGAAGGTGGGCTAGCGGGGGCACAGATACGCAGTATTTT. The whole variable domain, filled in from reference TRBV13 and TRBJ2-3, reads AAGVIQSPRHLIKEKRETATLKCYPIPRHDTVYWYQQGPGQDPQFLISFYEKMQSDKGSIPDRFSAQQFSDYHSELNMSSLELGDSALYFCASGRWASGGTDTQYFGPGTRLTVL.

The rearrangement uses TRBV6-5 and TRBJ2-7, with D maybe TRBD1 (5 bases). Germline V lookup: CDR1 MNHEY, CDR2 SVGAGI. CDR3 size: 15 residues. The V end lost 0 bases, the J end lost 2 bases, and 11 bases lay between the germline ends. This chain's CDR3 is CASSYSVAGTYEQYF. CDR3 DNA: TGTGCCAGCAGTTACTCGGTGGCAGGGACCTACGAGCAGTACTTC.

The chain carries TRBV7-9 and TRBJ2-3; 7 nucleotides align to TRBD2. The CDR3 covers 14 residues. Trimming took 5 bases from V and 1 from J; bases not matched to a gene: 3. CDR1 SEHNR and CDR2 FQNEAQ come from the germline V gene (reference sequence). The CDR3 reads CASSKAGRTDTQYF. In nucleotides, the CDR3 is TGTGCCAGCAGCAAAGCGGGGCGCACAGATACGCAGTATTTT.

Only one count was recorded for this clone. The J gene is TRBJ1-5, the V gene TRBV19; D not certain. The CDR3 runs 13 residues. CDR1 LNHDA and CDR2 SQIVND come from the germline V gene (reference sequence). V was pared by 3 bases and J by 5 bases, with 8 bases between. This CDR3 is CASSITSDQPQHF. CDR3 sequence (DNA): TGTGCCAGTAGTATCACGAGTGATCAGCCCCAGCATTTT.

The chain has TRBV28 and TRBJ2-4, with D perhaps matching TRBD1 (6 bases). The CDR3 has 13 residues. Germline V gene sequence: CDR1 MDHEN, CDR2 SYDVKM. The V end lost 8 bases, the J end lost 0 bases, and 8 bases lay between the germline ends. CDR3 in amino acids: CASWGLAKNIQYF. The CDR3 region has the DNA TGTGCCAGCTGGGGGCTAGCCAAAAACATTCAGTACTTC.

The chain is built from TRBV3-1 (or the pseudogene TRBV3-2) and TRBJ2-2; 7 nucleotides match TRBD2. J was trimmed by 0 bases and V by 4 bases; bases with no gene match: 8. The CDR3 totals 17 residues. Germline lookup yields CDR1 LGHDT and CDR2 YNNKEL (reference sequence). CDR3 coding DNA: TGTGCCAGCAGCCCAGGAGGGAGCGGGGCGAACACCGGGGAGCTGTTTTTT. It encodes CASSPGGSGANTGELFF.

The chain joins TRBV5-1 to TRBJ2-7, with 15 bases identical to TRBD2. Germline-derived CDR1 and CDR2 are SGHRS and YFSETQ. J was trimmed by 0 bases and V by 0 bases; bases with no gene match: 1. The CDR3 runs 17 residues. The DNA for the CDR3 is TGCGCCAGCAGCTTGGCGGGACTAGCGGGGGGCTCCTACGAGCAGTACTTC. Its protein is CASSLAGLAGGSYEQYF.

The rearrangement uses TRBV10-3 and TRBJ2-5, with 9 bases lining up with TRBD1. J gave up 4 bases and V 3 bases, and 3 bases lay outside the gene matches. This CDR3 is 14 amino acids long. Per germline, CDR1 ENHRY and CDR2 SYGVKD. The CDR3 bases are TGTGCCATCAGTGAATTGGGACAGGGAGAGACCCAGTACTTC. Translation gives CAISELGQGETQYF.

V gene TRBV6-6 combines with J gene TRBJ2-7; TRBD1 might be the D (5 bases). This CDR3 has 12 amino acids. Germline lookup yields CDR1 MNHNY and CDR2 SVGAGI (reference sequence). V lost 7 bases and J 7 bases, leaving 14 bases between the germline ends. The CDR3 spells CASKGVGWEQYF. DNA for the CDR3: TGTGCCAGCAAAGGGGTAGGTTGGGAGCAGTACTTC.

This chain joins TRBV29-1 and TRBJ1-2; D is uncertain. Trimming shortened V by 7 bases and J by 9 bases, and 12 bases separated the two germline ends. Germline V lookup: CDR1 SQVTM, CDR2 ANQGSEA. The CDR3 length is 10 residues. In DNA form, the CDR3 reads TGCAGCGCTGGTGGCAGTAGCTACACCTTC. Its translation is CSAGGSSYTF.

The CDR3 loop is CASSLGSGNTIYF. DNA of the CDR3: TGCGCCAGCAGCTTGGGAAGCGGAAACACCATATATTTT. This chain joins TRBV5-1 and TRBJ1-3; no clear D gene. Trimming left V 0 bases short and J 4 bases short, with 5 bases between. The CDR3 loop spans 13 amino acids. Germline CDR1 is SGHRS and CDR2 is YFSETQ.

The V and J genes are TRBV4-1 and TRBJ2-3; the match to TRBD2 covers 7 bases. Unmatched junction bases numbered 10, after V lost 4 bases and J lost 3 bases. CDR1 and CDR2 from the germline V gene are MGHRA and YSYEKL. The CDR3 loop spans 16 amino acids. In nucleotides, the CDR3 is TGCGCCAGCAGCCTTCTAGCTGGGGGGGGGACAGATACGCAGTATTTT. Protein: CASSLLAGGGTDTQYF.

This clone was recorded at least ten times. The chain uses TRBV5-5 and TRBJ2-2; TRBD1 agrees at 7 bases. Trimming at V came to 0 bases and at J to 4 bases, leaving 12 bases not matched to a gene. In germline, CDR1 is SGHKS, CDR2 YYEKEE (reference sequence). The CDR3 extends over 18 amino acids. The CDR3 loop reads CASSLAGDSLSLTGELFF. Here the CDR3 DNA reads TGTGCCAGCAGCTTGGCAGGGGACAGTTTGTCTCTCACCGGGGAGCTGTTTTTT.

The CDR3 nucleotides read TGTGCCAGCAGCGTAGGGGGCCTGGAGGGTACGCAGTATTTT. Translating it yields CASSVGGLEGTQYF. The chain carries TRBV9 and TRBJ2-3; tentative D call: TRBD2 (6 bases). Germline lookup yields CDR1 SGDLS and CDR2 YYNGEE. The CDR3 contains 14 residues. Trimming removed 0 bases from V and 8 bases from J, with 13 bases in between.

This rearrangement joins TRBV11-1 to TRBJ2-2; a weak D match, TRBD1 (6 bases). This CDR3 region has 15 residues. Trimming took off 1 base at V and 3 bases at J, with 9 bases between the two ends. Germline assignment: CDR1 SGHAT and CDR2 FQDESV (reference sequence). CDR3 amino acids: CASSLGNRDTGELFF. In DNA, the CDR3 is TGTGCCAGCAGCTTAGGTAACAGGGACACCGGGGAGCTGTTTTTT.

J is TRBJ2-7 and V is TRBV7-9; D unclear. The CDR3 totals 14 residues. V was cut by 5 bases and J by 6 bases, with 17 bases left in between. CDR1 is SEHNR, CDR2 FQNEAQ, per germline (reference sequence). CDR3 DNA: TGTGCCAGCAGCGTAGGAAGTCCACCTACCGAGCAGTACTTC. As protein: CASSVGSPPTEQYF.

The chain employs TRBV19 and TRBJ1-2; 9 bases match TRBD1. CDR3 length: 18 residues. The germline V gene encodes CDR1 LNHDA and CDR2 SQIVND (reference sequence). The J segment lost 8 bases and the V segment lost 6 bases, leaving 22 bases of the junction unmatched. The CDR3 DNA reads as TGTGCCAGTAGCACTCAGCCCGCCGGGACAGGGAAAGGATGGGGCTACACCTTC. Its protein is CASSTQPAGTGKGWGYTF.

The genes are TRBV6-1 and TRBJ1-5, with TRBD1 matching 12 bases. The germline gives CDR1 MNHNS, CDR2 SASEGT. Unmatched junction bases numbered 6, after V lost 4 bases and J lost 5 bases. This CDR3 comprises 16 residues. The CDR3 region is CASSGGTGGWYQPQHF. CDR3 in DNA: TGTGCCAGCAGTGGGGGGACAGGGGGCTGGTATCAGCCCCAGCATTTT.

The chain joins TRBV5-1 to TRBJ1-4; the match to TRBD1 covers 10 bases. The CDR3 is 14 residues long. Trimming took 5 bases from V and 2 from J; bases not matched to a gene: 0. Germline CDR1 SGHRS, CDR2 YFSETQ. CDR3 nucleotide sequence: TGCGCCAGCAGGACAGGGGGCACTAATGAAAAACTGTTTTTT. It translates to CASRTGGTNEKLFF.